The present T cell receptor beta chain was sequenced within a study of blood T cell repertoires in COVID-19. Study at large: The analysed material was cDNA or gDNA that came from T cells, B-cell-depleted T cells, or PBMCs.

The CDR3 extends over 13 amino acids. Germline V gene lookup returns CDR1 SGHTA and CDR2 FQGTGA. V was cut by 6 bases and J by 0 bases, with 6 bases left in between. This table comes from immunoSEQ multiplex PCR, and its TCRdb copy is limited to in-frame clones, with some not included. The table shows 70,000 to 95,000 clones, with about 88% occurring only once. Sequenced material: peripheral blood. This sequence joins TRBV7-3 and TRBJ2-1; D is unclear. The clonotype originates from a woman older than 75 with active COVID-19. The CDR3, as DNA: TGTGCCAGCAGTACCGGCTCCTACAATGAGCAGTTCTTC. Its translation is CASSTGSYNEQFF.